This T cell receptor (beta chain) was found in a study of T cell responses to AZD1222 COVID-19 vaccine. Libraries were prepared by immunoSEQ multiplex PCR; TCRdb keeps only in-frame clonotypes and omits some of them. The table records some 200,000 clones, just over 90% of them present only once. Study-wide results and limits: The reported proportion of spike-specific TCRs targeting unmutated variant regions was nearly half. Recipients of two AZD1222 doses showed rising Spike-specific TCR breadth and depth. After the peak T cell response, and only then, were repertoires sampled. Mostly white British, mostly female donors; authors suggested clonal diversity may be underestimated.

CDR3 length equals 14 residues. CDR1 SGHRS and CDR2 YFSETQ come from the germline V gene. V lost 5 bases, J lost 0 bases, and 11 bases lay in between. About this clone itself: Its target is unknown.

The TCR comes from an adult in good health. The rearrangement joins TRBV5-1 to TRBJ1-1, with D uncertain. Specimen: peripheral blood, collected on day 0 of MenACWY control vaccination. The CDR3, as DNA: TGCGCCAGCAGGCCGGGAACTATGAACACTGAAGCTTTCTTT. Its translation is CASRPGTMNTEAFF.